The TCR beta chain under discussion was sequenced for a study of blood T cell repertoires in COVID-19. Profiling relied on immunoSEQ multiplex PCR, and the TCRdb table lists in-frame clones only, not all of them. The repertoire holds fewer than 80,000 clones, with around 90% as singletons. There are 18 residues in the CDR3. The V and J ends lost 0 bases and 1 base, in that order; junction bases with no gene match: 6. CDR1 SGHTS and CDR2 YDEGEE come from the germline V gene. Sequences were obtained from peripheral blood. The rearrangement uses TRBV5-8 and TRBJ2-6; the match to TRBD2 covers 8 bases. The clonotype comes from a man aged 45 to 65 with acute or convalescent COVID-19. The CDR3 reads CASSLEGLVVSGANVLTF. CDR3 nucleotides: TGTGCCAGCAGCTTGGAGGGACTAGTAGTATCTGGGGCCAACGTCCTGACTTTC.